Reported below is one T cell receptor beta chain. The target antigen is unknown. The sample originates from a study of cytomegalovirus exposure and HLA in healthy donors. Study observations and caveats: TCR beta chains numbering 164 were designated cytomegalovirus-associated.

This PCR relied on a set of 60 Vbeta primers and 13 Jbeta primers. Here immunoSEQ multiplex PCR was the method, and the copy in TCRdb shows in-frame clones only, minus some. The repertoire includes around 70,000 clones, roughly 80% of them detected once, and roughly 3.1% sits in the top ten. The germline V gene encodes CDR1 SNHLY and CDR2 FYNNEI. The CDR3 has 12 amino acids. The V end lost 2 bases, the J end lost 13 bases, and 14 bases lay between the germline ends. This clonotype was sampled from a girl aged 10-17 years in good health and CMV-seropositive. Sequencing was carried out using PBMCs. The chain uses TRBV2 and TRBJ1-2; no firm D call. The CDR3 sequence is CASSENDLHGTF. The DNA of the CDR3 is TGTGCCAGCAGTGAAAACGATCTCCACGGCACCTTC.